The 9 T cell receptor beta chains listed next were all sequenced from one sample in a study of cytomegalovirus exposure and HLA in healthy donors. TCRdb's table, derived via immunoSEQ multiplex PCR, lists solely in-frame clones and lacks some. This table holds some 100,000 clones, 88% found once. The sequencing input was PBMCs. All receptors derive from a woman aged 18-35 years in good health and CMV-seronegative.

J is TRBJ1-1 and V is TRBV28; tentative D call: TRBD1 (5 bases). CDR1 and CDR2 (germline): MDHEN, SYDVKM. The CDR3 is 17 amino acids. Trimming shortened V by 1 base and J by 5 bases, and 20 bases separated the two germline ends. CDR3 loop: CASSLFRGRTGGTEAFF. For the CDR3, the DNA is TGTGCCAGCAGTTTATTCAGAGGTAGGACTGGGGGGACTGAAGCTTTCTTT.

The rearrangement links TRBV6-6 to TRBJ1-4; no clear D gene. V was trimmed by 5 bases and J by 7 bases, leaving 14 bases between them. CDR3 length equals 14 residues. CDR1 is MNHNY and CDR2 is SVGAGI in the germline V gene (reference sequence). The CDR3 nucleotides read TGTGCCAGCAGTCCGGACGGGATGGGTGAAAAACTGTTTTTT. Translation: CASSPDGMGEKLFF.

The rearrangement uses TRBV28 and TRBJ1-5, with 9 bases fitting TRBD1. Trimming removed 6 bases from V and 5 bases from J; junction bases left unmatched: 5. This CDR3 comprises 14 residues. Germline V gene sequence: CDR1 MDHEN, CDR2 SYDVKM. The CDR3 DNA reads as TGTGCCAGCAGCCCCGGGACAGGGCATCAGCCCCAGCATTTT. Translation gives CASSPGTGHQPQHF.

This clone was found a few times. This chain links TRBV9 with TRBJ2-3; 7 bases map to TRBD2. Germline CDR1 reads SGDLS; CDR2 reads YYNGEE. This CDR3 has 15 amino acids. V lost 5 bases and J lost 4; bases outside the gene matches: 10. CDR3 coding DNA: TGTGCCAGCAGAGGGGCGGGAGTGGGCCCAGATACGCAGTATTTT. Encoded protein: CASRGAGVGPDTQYF. Combining the CDR3 with reference TRBV9 and TRBJ2-3 gives the whole variable domain DSGVTQTPKHLITATGQRVTLRCSPRSGDLSVYWYQQSLDQGLQFLIQYYNGEERAKGNILERFSAQQFPDLHSELNLSSLELGDSALYFCASRGAGVGPDTQYFGPGTRLTVL.

The chain couples TRBV18 to TRBJ1-4; TRBD1 matches at 8 bases. The germline CDR1 and CDR2 sequences are KGHSH and LQKENI. The CDR3 spans 14 residues. V dropped 3 bases and J dropped 4; count of bases not matched to a gene: 1. DNA of the CDR3: TGTGCCAGCTCACCCGGACAGGGTAATGAAAAACTGTTTTTT. Its protein product is CASSPGQGNEKLFF. Full variable domain (rest looked up from reference TRBV18 and TRBJ1-4): NAGVMQNPRHLVRRRGQEARLRCSPMKGHSHVYWYRQLPEEGLKFMVYLQKENIIDESGMPKERFSAEFPKEGPSILRIQQVVRGDSAAYFCASSPGQGNEKLFFGSGTQLSVL.

The chain links TRBV4-3 to TRBJ2-1, with TRBD2 matching 8 bases. CDR1 LGHNA and CDR2 YSLEER come from the germline V gene. The CDR3 is made up of 16 amino acids. J was trimmed by 4 bases and V by 0 bases; bases with no gene match: 5. The CDR3 here is CASSQDGSGAYNEQFF. The CDR3 nucleotides read TGCGCCAGCAGCCAAGATGGTAGCGGGGCTTACAATGAGCAGTTCTTC.

The chain uses TRBV23-1 and TRBJ1-1; perhaps TRBD1 as D (6 bases). TRBV23-1 is placed among ORFs of uncertain function. The CDR3 loop spans 19 amino acids. V lost 0 bases, J lost 1 base, and 21 bases lay in between. The CDR3 region is CASSQSHREIDWWNTEAFF. Written as DNA, the CDR3 is TGCGCCAGCAGTCAATCGCACAGGGAAATTGACTGGTGGAACACTGAAGCTTTCTTT.

The J gene is TRBJ2-6, the V gene TRBV27; 7 bases align to TRBD1. This CDR3 is 16 amino acids long. J gave up 2 bases and V 6 bases, and 7 bases lay outside the gene matches. Germline lookup yields CDR1 MNHEY and CDR2 SMNVEV (reference sequence). In nucleotides, the CDR3 is TGTGCCAGCAGGCTCATAGGGGGCGCTGGGGCCAACGTCCTGACTTTC. Translated, it gives CASRLIGGAGANVLTF.

This clone appeared a single time. This chain uses TRBV28 with TRBJ1-5; maybe TRBD1 (6 bases). Germline V gene lookup returns CDR1 MDHEN and CDR2 SYDVKM. CDR3 length: 14 residues. The V gene lost 6 bases and the J gene lost 3 bases, with 12 bases spanning the gap. The chain's CDR3 is CASRPTGPNQPQHF. The CDR3, as DNA: TGTGCCAGCAGACCAACAGGGCCCAATCAGCCCCAGCATTTT.